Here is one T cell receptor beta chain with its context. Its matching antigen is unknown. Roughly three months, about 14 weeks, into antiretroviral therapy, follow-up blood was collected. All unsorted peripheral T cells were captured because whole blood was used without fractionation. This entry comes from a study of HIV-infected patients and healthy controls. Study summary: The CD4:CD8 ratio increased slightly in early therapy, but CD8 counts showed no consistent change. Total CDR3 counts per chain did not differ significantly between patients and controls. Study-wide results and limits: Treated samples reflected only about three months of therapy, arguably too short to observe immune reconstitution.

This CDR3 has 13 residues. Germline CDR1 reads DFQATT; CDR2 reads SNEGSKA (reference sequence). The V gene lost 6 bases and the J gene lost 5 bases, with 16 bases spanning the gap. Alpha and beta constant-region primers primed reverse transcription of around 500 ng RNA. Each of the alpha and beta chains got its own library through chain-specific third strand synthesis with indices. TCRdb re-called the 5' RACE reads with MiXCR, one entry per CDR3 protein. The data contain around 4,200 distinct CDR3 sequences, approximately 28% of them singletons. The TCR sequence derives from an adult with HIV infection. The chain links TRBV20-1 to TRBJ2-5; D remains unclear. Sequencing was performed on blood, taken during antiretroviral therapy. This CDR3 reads CSAWVPGRETQYF. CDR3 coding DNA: TGCAGTGCCTGGGTCCCCGGCCGGGAGACCCAGTACTTC.